This T cell receptor (beta chain) came from a study of T cell repertoires in cytomegalovirus infection. Background on the study: Public TCR beta signatures indicated both CMV infection and matching HLA type. Study outcomes and limitations: Carriers of CMV and the relevant HLA type were discriminated by public TCR beta frequency. The ex vivo response was dominated by HLA-C-restricted CMV-specific TCR beta clonotypes.

As regards this clonotype: What it binds is unknown.

The germline V gene encodes CDR1 SNHLY and CDR2 FYNNEI. V shed 4 bases, J shed 1 base, and the junction held 5 bases outside the gene matches. The CDR3 is 15 amino acids. MiXCR was run by TCRdb on the reads, yielding one entry per CDR3 protein. The sample lists approximately 320,000 distinct CDR3 sequences, over 7.5% occurring once. Sequenced sample: PBMCs. This chain uses TRBV2 with TRBJ1-1, with 8 bases matching TRBD1. The clonotype comes from a human donor in good health (CMV status not recorded). Some clones in this sample may be carry-over from other donors' samples. CDR3 sequence (DNA): TGTGCCAGCAGTGGGGGGACAGGACCGAACACTGAAGCTTTCTTT. It is translated as CASSGGTGPNTEAFF.